Listed here are 8 T cell receptor beta chains from one sample, sequenced in a study of T cell repertoires in cytomegalovirus infection. TCRdb itself ran the reads through MiXCR, one entry per CDR3 protein. The sample consists of about 320,000 distinct CDR3 sequences, around a tenth of them appearing once. The specimen sequenced was PBMCs. These receptors were collected from a human donor in good health (CMV status not recorded). Some clones in this sample may be carry-over from other donors' samples.

This clonotype appeared many times. The chain links TRBV7-2 to TRBJ2-4; D perhaps matches TRBD2 (5 bases). The CDR3 runs 19 residues. The germline V gene has CDR1 SGHTA and CDR2 FQGNSA. V lost 5 bases and J 0 bases, leaving 23 bases between the germline ends. CDR3 sequence (DNA): TGTGCCAGCAGCCCGTTGAGGCTCACTAGTCCCTTAGCCAAAAACATTCAGTACTTC. It codes for CASSPLRLTSPLAKNIQYF.

This clonotype showed up many times. This chain connects TRBV7-9 to TRBJ1-6; possible D gene TRBD1, 5 bases. The CDR3 spans 19 residues. Germline values: CDR1 SEHNR, CDR2 FQNEAQ (reference sequence). V dropped 1 base and J dropped 5 bases, with 21 bases sitting between them. The CDR3: CASSLVPSGEGRNNSPLHF. CDR3 coding DNA: TGTGCCAGCAGCTTAGTCCCTTCGGGGGAGGGGAGGAATAATTCACCCCTCCACTTT.

The chain uses TRBV5-4 and TRBJ2-3; 8 nucleotides match TRBD2. CDR3 length: 15 amino acids. The germline gives CDR1 SGHNT, CDR2 YYREEE (reference sequence). The V gene end was trimmed by 4 bases and the J gene end by 5 bases; junction bases not matched to a gene: 9. Here the CDR3 DNA reads TGTGCCAGCAGCCGCCCGGGACTAGAAGTAGATACGCAGTATTTT. Residues: CASSRPGLEVDTQYF.

Points on this clonotype: This may arise from a read error, as a much more abundant clone is one base away. The rearrangement links TRBV7-2 to TRBJ1-3; no firm D call. The CDR3 extends over 13 amino acids. CDR1 SGHTA and CDR2 FQGNSA come from the germline V gene. The CDR3: CVSSFHSGNTIYF. CDR3 nucleotide sequence: TGTGTCAGCAGCTTTCACTCTGGAAACACCATATATTTT.

This clonotype showed up just a few times. The V call is TRBV6-1, the J call TRBJ1-2, with TRBD1 matching 9 bases. Germline V gene sequence: CDR1 MNHNS, CDR2 SASEGT. This CDR3 spans 12 amino acids. J gave up 8 bases and V 8 bases, and 6 bases lay outside the gene matches. CDR3 sequence: CASQTGGGGYTF. CDR3 DNA sequence: TGTGCCAGCCAAACAGGGGGCGGAGGCTACACCTTC.

This chain joins TRBV12-3 or TRBV12-4 and TRBJ1-1; TRBD1 might be the D (5 bases). Between the trimmed V and J ends, which lost 6 bases and 5 bases, there was a span of 19 bases. This CDR3 has 15 residues. The CDR3 nucleotides are TGTGCCAGCAGGTTCCCCGGCTCAGGGAGGACTGAAGCTTTCTTT. Translation: CASRFPGSGRTEAFF.

This clonotype was seen a handful of times. The chain employs TRBV4-2 and TRBJ1-5; 8 nucleotides line up with TRBD1. The trim removed 1 base at V and 10 bases at J, leaving 12 bases unmatched. Germline loops: CDR1 LGHNA, CDR2 YNFKEQ. This CDR3 has 16 amino acids. This chain's CDR3 is CASSQAAGQAHEPQHF. CDR3 DNA: TGTGCCAGCAGCCAAGCGGCGGGACAGGCCCACGAACCCCAGCATTTT.

The rearrangement links TRBV6-1 to TRBJ1-6; no reliable D call. CDR1 and CDR2 (germline): MNHNS, SASEGT. This CDR3 comprises 14 residues. The V gene lost 5 bases and the J gene lost 6 bases, with 11 bases spanning the gap. The CDR3 region has the DNA TGTGCCAGCAGTTACTCTGCGACTAATTCACCCCTCCACTTT. Its protein product is CASSYSATNSPLHF.